The 12 T cell receptor beta chains presented below share a single source sample, sequenced in a study of T cells in Graves' hyperthyroidism and ophthalmopathy. TCR beta CDR3 regions were amplified from RNA transcripts. A set of HTBI primers served as the primers for a first-round RT-PCR of the TCR CDR3. TCRdb fed the multiplex PCR reads into MiXCR, producing one record per CDR3 protein. The sample carries over 700,000 distinct CDR3 sequences, about 19% recorded once. Material: blood. These receptors originate from a woman aged 45-65 years with Graves' hyperthyroidism that later progressed to Graves' ophthalmopathy.

There are a few counts of this clonotype. The junction differs from germline at one of its ends, possibly a read error. The rearrangement uses TRBV29-1 and TRBJ2-2; 7 bases line up with TRBD2. CDR3 length: 14 residues. Germline V gene sequence: CDR1 SQVTM, CDR2 ANQGSEA. The CDR3 sequence is CSVGGGSNTGKLFF. The CDR3 bases are TGCAGCGTAGGCGGGGGATCGAACACCGGGAAGCTGTTTTTT.

The rearrangement joins TRBV10-3 to TRBJ1-2; TRBD1 matches at 9 bases. V was clipped by 6 bases and J by 7 bases; unmatched bases: 9. The length of the CDR3 is 14 residues. Germline CDR1 and CDR2: ENHRY and SYGVKD. The chain's CDR3 is CAISPGQGRGGYTF. DNA of the CDR3: TGTGCCATCAGCCCGGGACAGGGAAGAGGTGGCTACACCTTC.

This clonotype was picked up many times. CDR3 in amino acids: CASLSARATTDTQYF. In DNA, the CDR3 is TGTGCCAGCTTATCTGCCAGGGCGACCACAGATACGCAGTATTTT. The V gene is TRBV7-2, the J gene TRBJ2-3; D perhaps matches TRBD1 (5 bases). CDR3 length: 15 residues. Germline CDR1 is SGHTA and CDR2 is FQGNSA. Trimming took 8 bases from V and 2 from J, leaving 17 bases between them.

This clonotype was observed many times. This chain connects TRBV12-3 or TRBV12-4 to TRBJ2-2, with 7 bases identical to TRBD1. J was trimmed by 7 bases and V by 6 bases; bases with no gene match: 11. The CDR3 has 15 residues. CDR3 in DNA: TGTGCCAGCAGCACCCGGACAGGCGGTGTCGGGGAGCTGTTTTTT. This gives the protein CASSTRTGGVGELFF.

This clonotype was recorded many times. This chain joins TRBV3-1 and TRBJ1-1; D is undetermined. V dropped 4 bases and J dropped 1 base, with 13 bases sitting between them. CDR3 length: 15 residues. Looked up from germline, CDR1 is LGHDT and CDR2 is YNNKEL (reference sequence). The CDR3 region has the DNA TGTGCCAGCAGCCCTAATTCAGGCACGAACACTGAAGCTTTCTTT. This translates into CASSPNSGTNTEAFF.

This clonotype was recorded at least ten times. The V and J genes are TRBV18 and TRBJ1-1; TRBD1 might be the D (6 bases). V dropped 3 bases and J dropped 1 base, with 12 bases sitting between them. This CDR3 is 15 amino acids long. Germline V CDR1 and CDR2: KGHSH, LQKENI. The CDR3 is CASSPPGERNTEAFF. The CDR3 DNA is TGTGCCAGCTCACCCCCAGGGGAAAGGAACACTGAAGCTTTCTTT.

The sample holds a few counts of this clonotype. This chain uses TRBV5-1 with TRBJ1-2; D is ambiguous. The germline V and J ends were trimmed by 1 base and 6 bases, with 10 bases remaining between them. Germline values: CDR1 SGHRS, CDR2 YFSETQ. This CDR3 comprises 13 residues. CDR3 sequence: CASSLSSYNGYTF. CDR3 in DNA: TGCGCCAGCAGCTTGTCCAGCTACAATGGCTACACCTTC.

This clonotype was picked up a small number of times. The chain joins TRBV20-1 to TRBJ2-5; no reliable D call. Germline V gene lookup returns CDR1 DFQATT and CDR2 SNEGSKA (reference sequence). V was clipped by 1 base and J by 4 bases, with 13 bases between them. The CDR3 spans 14 residues. Written as DNA, the CDR3 is TGCAGTGCTAGAGTAAGGGCCACAGTAGAGACCCAGTACTTC. Translating it yields CSARVRATVETQYF.

V is TRBV4-2 and J is TRBJ2-7; TRBD2 agrees at 9 bases. The V gene's germline CDR1 is LGHNA and CDR2 YNFKEQ. Trimming at V came to 0 bases and at J to 2 bases, leaving 5 bases not matched to a gene. This CDR3 comprises 16 residues. The CDR3 DNA sequence: TGTGCCAGCAGCCAAGAGGTCGCGGGGGGGACCTACGAGCAGTACTTC. It codes for CASSQEVAGGTYEQYF.

This chain connects TRBV20-1 to TRBJ2-1, with 16 bases matching TRBD2. Germline lookup yields CDR1 DFQATT and CDR2 SNEGSKA (reference sequence). The CDR3 has 15 amino acids. V was pared by 0 bases and J by 14 bases, with 7 bases of the junction left unmatched. The CDR3 nucleotides are TGCAGTGCTAGAGAAGGGACTAGCGGGGGGGACATGGAGTTCTTC. Amino acids: CSAREGTSGGDMEFF.

This clonotype has only a few counts. The V call is TRBV9, the J call TRBJ2-3; D unclear. Germline values: CDR1 SGDLS, CDR2 YYNGEE. The V end lost 3 bases, the J end lost 0 bases, and 11 bases lay between the germline ends. This CDR3 is built from 15 residues. CDR3 sequence: CASSATGWSTDTQYF. The CDR3, as DNA: TGTGCCAGCAGCGCCACCGGGTGGAGCACAGATACGCAGTATTTT.

Comments on this clonotype: Just one base apart from a much larger clone, this may be a read error. The V call is TRBV15, the J call TRBJ2-5, with D uncertain. The CDR3 has 14 amino acids. CDR1 and CDR2 (germline): LNHNV, YYDKDF (reference sequence). The CDR3 DNA follows: TGTGCCACCGGCAGAGATCCTAGTCGGGAGACCCAGTACTTC. As protein: CATGRDPSRETQYF.